The 25 T cell receptor beta chains below all came from one sample that was sequenced in a study of blood T cell repertoires in COVID-19. The assay was immunoSEQ multiplex PCR, and TCRdb's table has in-frame clones only and misses some. The sample contains 140,000 to 150,000 clones, about nine tenths of which appear only once. Input material: PBMCs or T cells enriched from blood (not recorded which). The source of these receptors is a man in his fifties who had recovered from COVID-19.

This clone appeared a few times. The V call is TRBV3-1 (or the pseudogene TRBV3-2), the J call TRBJ2-7; maybe TRBD1 (5 bases). This CDR3 spans 14 amino acids. Germline-derived CDR1 and CDR2 are LGHDT and YNNKEL (reference sequence). V lost 1 base, J lost 1 base, and 8 bases lay in between. The CDR3 coding sequence is TGTGCCAGCAGCCAAGGGGCAGGGTCCTACGAGCAGTACTTC. Translation: CASSQGAGSYEQYF.

The sample holds one count of this clone. The gene calls are TRBV28 and TRBJ1-2, with a possible D match to TRBD1 (6 bases). This CDR3 is 12 amino acids long. The V end was cut by 5 bases, the J end by 9 bases, with 13 bases between. The germline CDR1 and CDR2 sequences are MDHEN and SYDVKM. CDR3 nucleotides: TGTGCCAGCAGTCCAACAGGGTACCGCTACACCTTC. As protein: CASSPTGYRYTF.

This clone showed up just once. The chain combines TRBV5-1 with TRBJ2-2, with D tentatively TRBD1 (5 bases). Per germline, CDR1 SGHRS and CDR2 YFSETQ. The CDR3 sequence is 16 residues long. Trimming pared 0 bases from V and 5 bases from J, leaving 14 bases between. The CDR3 protein is CASSLGSQGRTGELFF. CDR3 nucleotide sequence: TGCGCCAGCAGCTTGGGGAGCCAGGGAAGGACCGGGGAGCTGTTTTTT. Together with reference TRBV5-1 and TRBJ2-2, the CDR3 gives the full variable domain: KAGVTQTPRYLIKTRGQQVTLSCSPISGHRSVSWYQQTPGQGLQFLFEYFSETQRNKGNFPGRFSGRQFSNSRSEMNVSTLELGDSALYLCASSLGSQGRTGELFFGEGSRLTVL.

The chain links TRBV6-2 or TRBV6-3 to TRBJ1-1; perhaps TRBD1 as D (5 bases). V was clipped by 2 bases and J by 11 bases, with 12 bases between them. The CDR3 sequence is 12 residues long. CDR1 and CDR2 from the germline V gene are MNHEY and SVGEGT. CDR3 nucleotides: TGTGCCAGCAGTTACGGGGGGATGAGGGCTTTCTTT. Translating it yields CASSYGGMRAFF.

This sequence joins TRBV19 and TRBJ2-5; TRBD2 matches at 9 bases. Germline V CDR1 and CDR2: LNHDA, SQIVND (reference sequence). The CDR3 consists of 17 residues. V was pared by 6 bases and J by 2 bases, with 13 bases of the junction left unmatched. The CDR3 loop reads CASSRGLASHEQETQYF. In nucleotides, the CDR3 is TGTGCCAGTAGCCGCGGACTAGCGAGCCATGAACAAGAGACCCAGTACTTC.

Notes on this clone: Other DNA sequences in this specimen translate into the identical CDR3. This chain uses TRBV9 with TRBJ1-6, with a weak D call TRBD1 (6 bases). Trimming cost V 4 bases and J 4 bases, with 9 bases left between them. The CDR3 is 14 amino acids. CDR1 and CDR2 from the germline V gene are SGDLS and YYNGEE. CDR3 region: CASSLGQYNSPLHF. The CDR3 DNA sequence: TGTGCCAGCAGCCTAGGACAGTATAATTCACCCCTCCACTTT.

This clone has just a few counts. V and J are TRBV7-2 and TRBJ2-2, with 7 bases that match TRBD1. V lost 4 bases, J lost 6 bases, and 8 bases stayed unmatched. Germline CDR1 reads SGHTA; CDR2 reads FQGNSA. The CDR3 consists of 15 residues. DNA of the CDR3: TGTGCCAGCAGCTCATATCGGACAGGTGCCGGGGAGCTGTTTTTT. The encoded protein is CASSSYRTGAGELFF. The entire variable domain, with the rest obtained from reference TRBV7-2 and TRBJ2-2, is as follows: GAGVSQSPSNKVTEKGKDVELRCDPISGHTALYWYRQSLGQGLEFLIYFQGNSAPDKSGLPSDRFSAERTGGSVSTLTIQRTQQEDSAVYLCASSSYRTGAGELFFGEGSRLTVL.

The J gene is TRBJ1-2, the V gene TRBV21-1; TRBD1, the table's D call, was not compared with the DNA. TRBV21-1 is tagged as a pseudogene. This CDR3 contains 16 residues. The CDR3 loop is CASSPRGQGAGRGYTF. The CDR3 DNA reads TGTGCCAGCAGCCCCCGGGGACAGGGGGCTGGACGTGGCTACACCTTC.

The CDR3 loop reads CASSDLREGRHEQFF. The CDR3 DNA follows: TGTGCCAGCAGTGACCTCCGGGAGGGCCGTCATGAGCAGTTCTTC. The chain is built from TRBV6-4 and TRBJ2-1, with 8 nucleotides matching TRBD2. Unmatched junction bases numbered 8, after V lost 2 bases and J lost 8 bases. The CDR3 covers 15 residues. The germline V gene has CDR1 MRHNA and CDR2 SNTAGT.

Comments on this clone: Its ends do not fully match the called genes, so a read error is possible. V gene TRBV5-4 combines with J gene TRBJ1-1; D may be TRBD1 (6 bases). The CDR3 contains 16 residues. CDR1 SGHNT and CDR2 YYREEE come from the germline V gene (reference sequence). CDR3 in DNA: TGTGCCAGCAGCTCCCCTAGGACAGACATGAACATTGAAGCTTTCTTT. Amino acid sequence: CASSSPRTDMNIEAFF.

The table lists this clone with a count of one. The chain carries TRBV19 and TRBJ1-2; 9 bases fit TRBD1. This CDR3 region has 13 residues. J gave up 7 bases and V 6 bases, and 6 bases lay outside the gene matches. Germline values: CDR1 LNHDA, CDR2 SQIVND (reference sequence). This CDR3 reads CASRGDRAAGYTF. CDR3 bases: TGTGCCAGTAGAGGGGACAGGGCGGCTGGCTACACCTTC.

The chain joins TRBV10-3 to TRBJ2-1, with TRBD2 matching 7 bases. V shed 7 bases, J shed 4 bases, and the junction held 13 bases outside the gene matches. CDR1 is ENHRY and CDR2 is SYGVKD in the germline V gene. The CDR3 is 16 amino acids. The CDR3 nucleotides are TGTGCCATCATTAGAGGGAGGACTAGAGGTTACAATGAGCAGTTCTTC. Translating it yields CAIIRGRTRGYNEQFF.

This chain connects TRBV14 to TRBJ2-7; 7 bases agree with TRBD2. Germline CDR1 reads SGHDN; CDR2 reads FVKESK. This CDR3 region has 13 residues. With 4 bases clipped from V and 3 bases from J, the junction kept 3 bases outside the gene matches. CDR3 DNA sequence: TGTGCCAGCAGCCGCGGGAGTAGCTACGAGCAGTACTTC. Amino acids: CASSRGSSYEQYF.

The chain combines TRBV5-1 with TRBJ2-1, with 7 bases identical to TRBD2. This CDR3 contains 13 residues. CDR1 and CDR2 (germline): SGHRS, YFSETQ. V lost 0 bases and J lost 12; bases outside the gene matches: 6. CDR3 protein: CASSLGGGQLQFF. CDR3 DNA sequence: TGCGCCAGCAGCTTGGGGGGAGGGCAGCTGCAGTTCTTC.

The chain employs TRBV30 and TRBJ1-3; D not certain. Germline lookup yields CDR1 GTSNPN and CDR2 SVGIG (reference sequence). V lost 1 base to trimming and J lost 4 bases, with 8 bases between them. The CDR3 loop spans 13 amino acids. The CDR3 region has the DNA TGTGCCTGGAGTGCGGGTTTCGGAAACACCATATATTTT. It is translated as CAWSAGFGNTIYF.

This chain uses TRBV5-1 with TRBJ1-2; 9 bases are shared with TRBD1. Germline V CDR1 and CDR2: SGHRS, YFSETQ. Losses at the gene ends were 0 bases for V and 0 bases for J; bases not matched to a gene: 9. The CDR3 length is 18 residues. The CDR3 is CASSLANRGQKANYGYTF. The CDR3 nucleotides read TGCGCCAGCAGCTTGGCGAACAGGGGGCAAAAAGCTAACTATGGCTACACCTTC.

This clone was detected only once. V is TRBV2 and J is TRBJ2-5; the match to TRBD2 covers 8 bases. The CDR3 loop spans 14 amino acids. Per the germline V gene, CDR1 is SNHLY and CDR2 is FYNNEI. Trimming at V came to 5 bases and at J to 1 base, leaving 3 bases not matched to a gene. The CDR3 DNA reads as TGTGCCAGCAGTATAGCGGGAACCCAAGAGACCCAGTACTTC. It yields the protein CASSIAGTQETQYF.

This clone turned up a few times. The gene calls are TRBV5-4 and TRBJ2-7; 8 bases match TRBD2. CDR3 length equals 14 residues. Germline CDR1 reads SGHNT; CDR2 reads YYREEE (reference sequence). Unmatched junction bases numbered 6, after V lost 4 bases and J lost 3 bases. CDR3 coding DNA: TGTGCCAGCAGCCCGGGACTAGGGGTCTACGAGCAGTACTTC. This sequence encodes CASSPGLGVYEQYF.

A few counts support this clone. The gene calls are TRBV6-1 and TRBJ1-3; possible D gene TRBD1, 5 bases. Germline CDR1 is MNHNS and CDR2 is SASEGT. With 4 bases removed from V and 0 bases from J, the gap between germline ends came to 19 bases. The CDR3 loop spans 18 amino acids. The CDR3 here is CASSASIWGGSSGNTIYF. The CDR3 DNA is TGTGCCAGCAGTGCTAGTATTTGGGGCGGATCCTCTGGAAACACCATATATTTT.

V usage is TRBV5-5 and J usage is TRBJ1-2; TRBD1 might be the D (6 bases). Germline V gene lookup returns CDR1 SGHKS and CDR2 YYEKEE (reference sequence). Trimming took off 1 base at V and 8 bases at J, with 9 bases between the two ends. This CDR3 is built from 12 residues. The CDR3 DNA follows: TGTGCCAGCAGCTTGCCAGGGGCCGGCTACACCTTC. It yields the protein CASSLPGAGYTF.

CDR3 sequence: CASAAGKRGNQPQHF. The CDR3 nucleotides are TGTGCCAGCGCCGCAGGGAAGCGAGGCAATCAGCCCCAGCATTTT. The rearrangement uses TRBV2 and TRBJ1-5; weak D call: TRBD1 (5 bases). This CDR3 is 15 amino acids long. Trimming took off 8 bases at V and 2 bases at J, with 16 bases between the two ends. CDR1 is SNHLY and CDR2 is FYNNEI in the germline V gene.

The chain carries TRBV3-1 (or the pseudogene TRBV3-2) and TRBJ1-5, with 11 bases aligning to TRBD1. V lost 4 bases, J lost 3 bases, and 11 bases stayed unmatched. The germline gives CDR1 LGHDT, CDR2 YNNKEL (reference sequence). The CDR3 is made up of 18 amino acids. CDR3: CASSLGTGGGKSNQPQHF. The CDR3, as DNA: TGTGCCAGCAGCCTCGGGACAGGGGGGGGTAAGTCCAATCAGCCCCAGCATTTT.

The rearrangement uses TRBV5-5 and TRBJ2-2, with D perhaps TRBD1 (6 bases). The V gene's germline CDR1 is SGHKS and CDR2 YYEKEE (reference sequence). The V end lost 4 bases, the J end lost 8 bases, and 12 bases lay between the germline ends. The CDR3 contains 13 residues. The CDR3 region has the DNA TGTGCCAGCAGCCGGGACACGAAGGGGGAGCTGTTTTTT. It codes for CASSRDTKGELFF.

The chain employs TRBV18 and TRBJ2-5; TRBD1 might be the D (5 bases). V lost 6 bases and J 4 bases, leaving 15 bases between the germline ends. Germline CDR1 reads KGHSH; CDR2 reads LQKENI. The CDR3 runs 14 residues. CDR3 nucleotide sequence: TGTGCCAGCTCTCCCCAGGGAATTGGAGAGACCCAGTACTTC. It codes for CASSPQGIGETQYF.

This sequence joins TRBV5-1 and TRBJ1-1, with D possibly being TRBD1 (6 bases). This CDR3 has 15 residues. Germline V gene lookup returns CDR1 SGHRS and CDR2 YFSETQ. V gave up 6 bases and J gave up 4 bases, with 19 bases separating them. DNA of the CDR3: TGCGCCAGCACCGTTGGGGGACACTTCGTCACTGAAGCTTTCTTT. This gives the protein CASTVGGHFVTEAFF. The full variable domain, its missing parts supplied by reference TRBV5-1 and TRBJ1-1, is KAGVTQTPRYLIKTRGQQVTLSCSPISGHRSVSWYQQTPGQGLQFLFEYFSETQRNKGNFPGRFSGRQFSNSRSEMNVSTLELGDSALYLCASTVGGHFVTEAFFGQGTRLTVV.